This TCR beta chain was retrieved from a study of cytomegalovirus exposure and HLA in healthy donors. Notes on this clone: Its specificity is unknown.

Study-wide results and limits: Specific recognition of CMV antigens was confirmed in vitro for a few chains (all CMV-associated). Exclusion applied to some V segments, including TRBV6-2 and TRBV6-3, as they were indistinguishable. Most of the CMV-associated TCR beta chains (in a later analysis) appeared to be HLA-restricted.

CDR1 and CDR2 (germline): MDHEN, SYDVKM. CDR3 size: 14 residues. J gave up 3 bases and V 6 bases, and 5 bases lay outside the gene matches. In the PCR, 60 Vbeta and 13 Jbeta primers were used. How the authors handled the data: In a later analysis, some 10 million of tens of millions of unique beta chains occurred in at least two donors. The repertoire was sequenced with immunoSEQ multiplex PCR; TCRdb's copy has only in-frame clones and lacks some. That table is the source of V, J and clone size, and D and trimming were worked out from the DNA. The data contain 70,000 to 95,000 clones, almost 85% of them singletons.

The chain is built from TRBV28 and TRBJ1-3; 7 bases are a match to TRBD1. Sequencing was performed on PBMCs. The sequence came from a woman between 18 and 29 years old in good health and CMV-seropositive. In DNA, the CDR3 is TGTGCCAGCAGGTCAGGGGGTGTTGGAAACACCATATATTTT. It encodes CASRSGGVGNTIYF.